This T cell receptor beta chain was sequenced for a study of radiotherapy plus CTLA-4 blockade in lung cancer. Whole-study results and caveats: Following radiotherapy plus ipilimumab, tumor-derived TCR clones expanded in the blood.

TCRdb's copy holds only in-frame clones and misses some; the assay was immunoSEQ multiplex PCR. The table has tens of thousands of clones, 70% to 80% seen once. Looked up from germline, CDR1 is GTSNPN and CDR2 is SVGIG (reference sequence). The germline V and J ends were trimmed by 4 bases and 2 bases, with 9 bases remaining between them. This CDR3 is built from 13 residues. Comment on this clone: Its antigen is still unknown.

People whose metastatic non-small-cell lung cancer was chemo-refractory got focal radiation along with CTLA-4 blockade by ipilimumab. Sequenced material: peripheral blood, taken from a patient treated with radiotherapy plus ipilimumab. This chain joins TRBV30 and TRBJ2-4; unclear D gene. The source of this sequence is a human donor with non-small cell lung cancer who had a complete response to radiotherapy plus ipilimumab. CDR3 region: CAWTGPSKNIQYF. The DNA of the CDR3 is TGTGCCTGGACAGGACCCTCCAAAAACATTCAGTACTTC.